The rows below give T cell receptor beta chains drawn from one sample of a study of T cells in pancreatic ductal adenocarcinoma. Generated by immunoSEQ multiplex PCR, the TCRdb table keeps only in-frame clones and is missing some. The sample yields about 2,600 clones, over 65% seen once. The sample taken for sequencing was pancreatic tumor tissue. The receptors were gathered from a human donor with pancreatic ductal adenocarcinoma. Each CDR3 is given with its conserved first and last residue. The D gene is left open where the match is weak. Clone size appears in some rows only: once, few, many, or a class for an expanded clone.

cdr3_nt	cdr3_aa	v_call	j_call	d_call	clone_size
TGTGCCAGTAGTTACAGGGACAGGTACGGCTACACCTTC	CASSYRDRYGYTF	TRBV19	TRBJ1-2	TRBD1	once
TGTGCCAGCAGCTTAATTCTGTTAGGGGACACTGAAGCTTTCTTT	CASSLILLGDTEAFF	TRBV11-2	TRBJ1-1	.	.
TGTGCCAGCAGTGAAGGTTCAATCGGTCAGTACGAGCAGTACTTC	CASSEGSIGQYEQYF	TRBV6-1	TRBJ2-7	.	.
TGTGCCAGTACCCCCCTAGGGCTAGCGGGGGACTCAGATACGCAGTATTTT	CASTPLGLAGDSDTQYF	TRBV19	TRBJ2-3	TRBD2	.
TGTGCCAGCAGCTTAGGGAGGGGCCAGGGGGCGAACACCGGGGAGCTGTTTTTT	CASSLGRGQGANTGELFF	TRBV7-2	TRBJ2-2	.	.
TGTGCCAGCAGTCTACAGGAGTGGGGTAGCTACGAGCAGTACTTC	CASSLQEWGSYEQYF	TRBV7-9	TRBJ2-7	.	.
TGTGCCAGCAGCTTAGCAGGGCCTAATTCACCCCTCCACTTT	CASSLAGPNSPLHF	TRBV7-3	TRBJ1-6	.	.
TGTGCCGCAACCGGGACAGGGGTCGCCGGGGAGCTGTTTTTT	CAATGTGVAGELFF	TRBV2	TRBJ2-2	TRBD1	.
TGTGCCATCAAGGTCGACCTGAGGTACACTGAAGCTTTCTTT	CAIKVDLRYTEAFF	TRBV10-3	TRBJ1-1	.	.
TGCGCCAGCCGGCCCTTGGCGGTGAAGGGCGGGAGCTCCGACGAGCAGTACTTC	CASRPLAVKGGSSDEQYF	TRBV4-1	TRBJ2-7	TRBD2	.
TGTGCCAGCAGCGCCCTTGACAGTAATTCACCCCTCCACTTT	CASSALDSNSPLHF	TRBV9	TRBJ1-6	.	.
TGTGCCAGCAGCCAAGATCCCAGCGGGAGTCAAGAGACCCAGTACTTC	CASSQDPSGSQETQYF	TRBV4-2	TRBJ2-5	TRBD2	.
TGCGCCAGCAGCCAAGATCGGAGGGAGACCCAGTACTTC	CASSQDRRETQYF	TRBV4-3	TRBJ2-5	.	.
TGTGCCAGCTCACGGGCGGGGGGTTATCAGCCCCAGCATTTT	CASSRAGGYQPQHF	TRBV18	TRBJ1-5	.	.
TGTGCCAGCAGCTTACTTGCTAGCGGGAGATCCACCGGGGAGCTGTTTTTT	CASSLLASGRSTGELFF	TRBV7-3	TRBJ2-2	TRBD2	.
TGCGCCAGCAGCGCTAGGGCCTTATTCTCCTACGAGCAGTACTTC	CASSARALFSYEQYF	TRBV4-3	TRBJ2-7	.	.
TGTGCCAGCAGCCTTGCCGTACGAAATGAGCAGTTCTTC	CASSLAVRNEQFF	TRBV4-2	TRBJ2-1	.	.
TGTGCCAGCAGCGATGGGGGATTATTCACAGATACGCAGTATTTT	CASSDGGLFTDTQYF	TRBV7-2	TRBJ2-3	.	.